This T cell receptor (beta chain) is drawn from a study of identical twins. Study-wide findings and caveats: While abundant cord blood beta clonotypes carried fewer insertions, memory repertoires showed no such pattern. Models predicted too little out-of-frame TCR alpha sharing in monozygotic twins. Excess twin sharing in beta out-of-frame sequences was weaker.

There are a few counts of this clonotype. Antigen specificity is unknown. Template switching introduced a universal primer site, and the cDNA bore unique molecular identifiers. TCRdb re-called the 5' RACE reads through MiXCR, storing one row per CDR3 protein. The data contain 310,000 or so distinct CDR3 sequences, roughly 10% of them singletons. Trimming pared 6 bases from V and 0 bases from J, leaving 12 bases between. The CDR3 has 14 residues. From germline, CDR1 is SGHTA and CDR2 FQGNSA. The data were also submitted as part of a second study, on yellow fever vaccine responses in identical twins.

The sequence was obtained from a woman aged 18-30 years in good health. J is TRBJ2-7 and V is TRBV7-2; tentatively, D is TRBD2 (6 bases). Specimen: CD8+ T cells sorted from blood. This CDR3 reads CASRRPGLSYEQYF. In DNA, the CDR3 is TGTGCCAGCAGACGGCCGGGACTCTCCTACGAGCAGTACTTC.